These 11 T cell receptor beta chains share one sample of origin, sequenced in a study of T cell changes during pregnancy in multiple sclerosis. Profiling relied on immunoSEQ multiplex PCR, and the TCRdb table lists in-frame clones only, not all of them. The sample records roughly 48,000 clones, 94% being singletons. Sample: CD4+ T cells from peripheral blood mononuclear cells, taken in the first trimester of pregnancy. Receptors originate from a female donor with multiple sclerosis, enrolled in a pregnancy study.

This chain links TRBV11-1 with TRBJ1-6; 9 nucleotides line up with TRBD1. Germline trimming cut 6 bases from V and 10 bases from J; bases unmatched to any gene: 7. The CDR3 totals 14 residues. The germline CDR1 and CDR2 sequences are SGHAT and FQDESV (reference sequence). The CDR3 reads CASRPGTGRSPLHF. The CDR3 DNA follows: TGTGCCAGCAGGCCCGGGACAGGGAGATCACCCCTCCACTTT.

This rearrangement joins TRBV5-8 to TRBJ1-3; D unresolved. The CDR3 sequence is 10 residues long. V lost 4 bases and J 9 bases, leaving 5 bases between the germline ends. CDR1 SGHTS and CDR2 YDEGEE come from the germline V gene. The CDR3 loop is CASSSSTIYF. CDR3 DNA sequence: TGTGCCAGCAGCAGTAGCACCATATATTTT.

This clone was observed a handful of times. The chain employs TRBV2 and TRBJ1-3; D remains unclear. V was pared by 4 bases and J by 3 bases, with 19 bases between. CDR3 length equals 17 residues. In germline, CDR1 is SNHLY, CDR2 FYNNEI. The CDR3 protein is CASSGPDRLESGNTIYF. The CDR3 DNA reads TGTGCCAGCAGTGGACCAGATCGACTCGAGAGTGGAAACACCATATATTTT. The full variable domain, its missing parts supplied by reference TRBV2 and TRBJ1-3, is EPEVTQTPSHQVTQMGQEVILRCVPISNHLYFYWYRQILGQKVEFLVSFYNNEISEKSEIFDDQFSVERPDGSNFTLKIRSTKLEDSAMYFCASSGPDRLESGNTIYFGEGSWLTVV.

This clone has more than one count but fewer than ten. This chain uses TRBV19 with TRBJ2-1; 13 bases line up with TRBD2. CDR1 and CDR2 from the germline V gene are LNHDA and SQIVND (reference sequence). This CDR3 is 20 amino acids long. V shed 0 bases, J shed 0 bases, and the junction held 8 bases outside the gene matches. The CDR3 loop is CASSIDGLAGAPNSYNEQFF. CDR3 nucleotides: TGTGCCAGTAGTATAGACGGACTAGCGGGGGCACCAAACTCCTACAATGAGCAGTTCTTC.

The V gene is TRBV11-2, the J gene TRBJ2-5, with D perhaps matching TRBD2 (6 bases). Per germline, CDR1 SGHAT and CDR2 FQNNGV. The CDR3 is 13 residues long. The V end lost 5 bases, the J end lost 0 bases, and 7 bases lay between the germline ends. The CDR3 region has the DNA TGTGCCAGCAGCCGGGGGAACCAAGAGACCCAGTACTTC. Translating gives CASSRGNQETQYF.

CDR3: CASSLGQGAYNEQFF. The CDR3 DNA sequence: TGTGCCAGCAGCTTAGGACAGGGGGCCTACAATGAGCAGTTCTTC. The J gene is TRBJ2-1, the V gene TRBV7-3; 10 bases map to TRBD1. Germline V gene sequence: CDR1 SGHTA, CDR2 FQGTGA. This CDR3 is built from 15 residues. The trim removed 2 bases at V and 2 bases at J, leaving 0 bases unmatched.

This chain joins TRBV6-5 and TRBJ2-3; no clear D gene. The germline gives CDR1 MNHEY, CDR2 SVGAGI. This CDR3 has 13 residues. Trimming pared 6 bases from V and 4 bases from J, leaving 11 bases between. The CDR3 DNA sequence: TGTGCCAGCAGACGCCGAAACTCAGATACGCAGTATTTT. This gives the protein CASRRRNSDTQYF.

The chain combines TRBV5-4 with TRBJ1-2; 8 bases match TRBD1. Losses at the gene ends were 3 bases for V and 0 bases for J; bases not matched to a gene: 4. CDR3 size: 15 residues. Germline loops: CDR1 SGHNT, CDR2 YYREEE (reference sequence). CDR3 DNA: TGTGCCAGCAGCTCAGGGGGCCGGACTAACTATGGCTACACCTTC. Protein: CASSSGGRTNYGYTF. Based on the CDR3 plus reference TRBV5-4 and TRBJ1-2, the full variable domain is ETGVTQSPTHLIKTRGQQVTLRCSSQSGHNTVSWYQQALGQGPQFIFQYYREEENGRGNFPPRFSGLQFPNYSSELNVNALELDDSALYLCASSSGGRTNYGYTFGSGTRLTVV.

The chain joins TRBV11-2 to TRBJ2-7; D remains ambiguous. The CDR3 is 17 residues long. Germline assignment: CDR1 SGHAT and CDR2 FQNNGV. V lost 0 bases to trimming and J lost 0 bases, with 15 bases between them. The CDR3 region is CASSLDGPRTISYEQYF. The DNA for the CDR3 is TGTGCCAGCAGCTTAGATGGCCCTAGAACTATCTCCTACGAGCAGTACTTC.

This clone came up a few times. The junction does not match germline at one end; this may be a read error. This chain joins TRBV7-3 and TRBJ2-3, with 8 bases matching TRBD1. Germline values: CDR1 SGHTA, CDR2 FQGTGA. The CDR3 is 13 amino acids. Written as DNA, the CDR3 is TGTGCCAGCAGCTTCAGGGGGACAGGTACGCAGTATTTT. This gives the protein CASSFRGTGTQYF. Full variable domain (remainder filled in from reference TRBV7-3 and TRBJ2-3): GAGVSQTPSNKVTEKGKYVELRCDPISGHTALYWYRQSLGQGPEFLIYFQGTGAADDSGLPNDRFFAVRPEGSVSTLKIQRTERGDSAVYLCASSFRGTGTQYFGPGTRLTVL.

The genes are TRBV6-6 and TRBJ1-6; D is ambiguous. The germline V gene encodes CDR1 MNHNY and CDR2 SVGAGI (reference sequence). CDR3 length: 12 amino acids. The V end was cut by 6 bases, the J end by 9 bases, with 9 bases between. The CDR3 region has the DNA TGTGCCAGCAGCTCCCTTTTTTCACCCCTCCACTTT. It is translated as CASSSLFSPLHF.